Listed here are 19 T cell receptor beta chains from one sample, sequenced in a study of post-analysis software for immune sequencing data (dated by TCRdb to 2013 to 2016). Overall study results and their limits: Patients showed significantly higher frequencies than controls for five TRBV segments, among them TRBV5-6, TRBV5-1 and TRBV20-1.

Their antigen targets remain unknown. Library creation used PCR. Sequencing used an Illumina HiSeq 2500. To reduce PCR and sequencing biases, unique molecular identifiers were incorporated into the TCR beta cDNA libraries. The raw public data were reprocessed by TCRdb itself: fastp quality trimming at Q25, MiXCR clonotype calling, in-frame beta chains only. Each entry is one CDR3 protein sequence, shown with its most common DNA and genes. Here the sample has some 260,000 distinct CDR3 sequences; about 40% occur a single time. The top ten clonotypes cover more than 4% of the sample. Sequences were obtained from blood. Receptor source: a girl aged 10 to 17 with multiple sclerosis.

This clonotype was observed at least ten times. The CDR3 DNA reads TGCAGTGCTAGGTCTAGACAGGGGATCTTTTACAATGAGCAGTTCTTC. Translating it yields CSARSRQGIFYNEQFF. This chain connects TRBV20-1 to TRBJ2-1, with 8 bases identical to TRBD1. With 3 bases clipped from V and 4 bases from J, the junction kept 11 bases outside the gene matches. The germline CDR1 and CDR2 sequences are DFQATT and SNEGSKA (reference sequence). The CDR3 totals 16 residues.

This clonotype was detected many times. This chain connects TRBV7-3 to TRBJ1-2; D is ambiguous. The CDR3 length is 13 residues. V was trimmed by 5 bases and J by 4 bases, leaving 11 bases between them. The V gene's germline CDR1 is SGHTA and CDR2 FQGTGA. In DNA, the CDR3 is TGTGCCAGCAGCGGGGATCCCGGCTATGGCTACACCTTC. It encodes CASSGDPGYGYTF.

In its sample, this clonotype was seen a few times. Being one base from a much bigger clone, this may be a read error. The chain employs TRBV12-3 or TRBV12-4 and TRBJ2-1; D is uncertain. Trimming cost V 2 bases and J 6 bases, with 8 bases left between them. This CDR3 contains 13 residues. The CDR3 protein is CASSLSIGNEQFF. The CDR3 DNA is TGTGCCAGCAGTTTATCCATCGGCAATGAGCAGTTCTTC.

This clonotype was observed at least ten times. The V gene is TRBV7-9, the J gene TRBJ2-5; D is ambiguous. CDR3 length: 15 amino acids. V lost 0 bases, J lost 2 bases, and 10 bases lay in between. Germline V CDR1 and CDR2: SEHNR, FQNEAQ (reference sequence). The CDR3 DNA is TGTGCCAGCAGCTTAGCGCTTCGTGGACAAGAGACCCAGTACTTC. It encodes CASSLALRGQETQYF.

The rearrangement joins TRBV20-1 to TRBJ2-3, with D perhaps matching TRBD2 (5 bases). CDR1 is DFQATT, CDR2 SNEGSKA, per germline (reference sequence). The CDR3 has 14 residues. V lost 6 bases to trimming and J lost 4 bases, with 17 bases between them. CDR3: CSASGGPTPDTQYF. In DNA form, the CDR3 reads TGCAGTGCCTCTGGCGGGCCCACCCCAGATACGCAGTATTTT.

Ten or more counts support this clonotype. CDR3 sequence: CASSVSAGGYNEQFF. CDR3 DNA: TGCGCCAGCAGCGTGTCAGCGGGAGGCTACAATGAGCAGTTCTTC. J is TRBJ2-1 and V is TRBV5-1, with 9 bases lining up with TRBD2. The V segment lost 4 bases and the J segment 3 bases; nucleotides outside the gene matches: 5. Looked up from germline, CDR1 is SGHRS and CDR2 is YFSETQ. This CDR3 is 15 amino acids long.

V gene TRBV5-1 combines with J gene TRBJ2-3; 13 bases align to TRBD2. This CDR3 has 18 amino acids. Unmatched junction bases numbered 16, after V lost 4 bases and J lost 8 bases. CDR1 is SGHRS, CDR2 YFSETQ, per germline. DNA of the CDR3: TGCGCCAGCAGCGTTCAGGGGCCCGGGACTAGCGGGAAACCTACGCAGTATTTT. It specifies CASSVQGPGTSGKPTQYF.

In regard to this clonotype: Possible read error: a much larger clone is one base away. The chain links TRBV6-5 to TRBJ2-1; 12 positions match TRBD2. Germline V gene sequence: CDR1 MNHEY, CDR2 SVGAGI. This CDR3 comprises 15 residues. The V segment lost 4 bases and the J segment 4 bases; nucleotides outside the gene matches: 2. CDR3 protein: CASSSLAGGYNEQFF. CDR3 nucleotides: TGTGCCAGCAGTTCCCTAGCGGGGGGGTACAATGAGCAGTTCTTC.

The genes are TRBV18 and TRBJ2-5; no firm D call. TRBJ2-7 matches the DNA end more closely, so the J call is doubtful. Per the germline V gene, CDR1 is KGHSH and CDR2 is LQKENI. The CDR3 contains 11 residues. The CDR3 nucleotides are TGTGCCAGCTCACCGAGTAACGAGCAGTACTTC. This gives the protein CASSPSNEQYF.

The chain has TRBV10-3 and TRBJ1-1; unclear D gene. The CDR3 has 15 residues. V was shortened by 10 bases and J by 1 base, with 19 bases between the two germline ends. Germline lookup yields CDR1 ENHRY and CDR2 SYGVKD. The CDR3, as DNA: TGTGCCACACAACCTAAGGATCTTGCGAACACTGAAGCTTTCTTT. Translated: CATQPKDLANTEAFF.

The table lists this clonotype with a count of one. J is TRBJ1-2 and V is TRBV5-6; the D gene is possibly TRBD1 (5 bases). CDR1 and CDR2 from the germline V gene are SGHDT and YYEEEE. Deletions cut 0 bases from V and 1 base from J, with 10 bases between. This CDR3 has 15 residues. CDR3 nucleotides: TGTGCCAGCAGCTTGGTTGGGGACGGTAACTATGGCTACACCTTC. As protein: CASSLVGDGNYGYTF.

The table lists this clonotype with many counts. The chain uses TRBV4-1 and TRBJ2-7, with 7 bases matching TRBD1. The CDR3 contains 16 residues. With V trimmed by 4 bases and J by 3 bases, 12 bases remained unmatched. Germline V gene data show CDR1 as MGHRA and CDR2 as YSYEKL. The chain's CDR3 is CASSPVTGAIFYEQYF. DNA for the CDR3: TGCGCCAGCAGCCCGGTCACAGGGGCTATCTTCTACGAGCAGTACTTC.

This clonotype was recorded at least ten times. The CDR3 sequence: CASSLGRTNYGYTF. The CDR3 DNA reads as TGCGCCAGCAGCTTGGGCAGGACTAACTATGGCTACACCTTC. The V and J genes are TRBV5-1 and TRBJ1-2; the D is unclear. The CDR3 consists of 14 residues. From germline, CDR1 is SGHRS and CDR2 YFSETQ. V lost 0 bases, J lost 0 bases, and 6 bases lay in between.

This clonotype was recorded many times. The CDR3 region has the DNA TGTGCCAGCAGCACAAACAGGGGCACGAAAGATACGCAGTATTTT. Protein product: CASSTNRGTKDTQYF. The chain has TRBV7-2 and TRBJ2-3; 7 nucleotides match TRBD1. V gave up 5 bases and J gave up 5 bases; unmatched junction bases: 10. The CDR3 is 15 residues long. Germline CDR1 is SGHTA and CDR2 is FQGNSA.

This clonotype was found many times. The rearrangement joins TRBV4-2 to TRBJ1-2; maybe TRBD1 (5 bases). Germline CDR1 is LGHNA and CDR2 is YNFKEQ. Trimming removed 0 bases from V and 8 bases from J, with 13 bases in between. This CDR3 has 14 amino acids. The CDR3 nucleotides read TGTGCCAGCAGCCAAGATGGGGCAGGGTGCGGCTACACCTTC. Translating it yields CASSQDGAGCGYTF.

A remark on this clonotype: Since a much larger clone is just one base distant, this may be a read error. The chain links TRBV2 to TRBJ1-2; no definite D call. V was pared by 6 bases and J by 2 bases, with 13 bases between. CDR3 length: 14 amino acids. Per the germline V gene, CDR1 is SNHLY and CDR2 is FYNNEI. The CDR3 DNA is TGTGCCAGCAGCTACGGGGTAGCAAACTATGGCTACACCTTC. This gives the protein CASSYGVANYGYTF.

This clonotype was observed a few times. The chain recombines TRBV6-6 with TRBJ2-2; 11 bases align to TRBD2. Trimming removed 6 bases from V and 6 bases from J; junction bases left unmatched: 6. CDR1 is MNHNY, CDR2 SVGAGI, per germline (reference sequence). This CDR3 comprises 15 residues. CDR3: CASSPLAGVSGELFF. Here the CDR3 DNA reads TGTGCCAGCAGCCCACTAGCGGGGGTTTCCGGGGAGCTGTTTTTT.

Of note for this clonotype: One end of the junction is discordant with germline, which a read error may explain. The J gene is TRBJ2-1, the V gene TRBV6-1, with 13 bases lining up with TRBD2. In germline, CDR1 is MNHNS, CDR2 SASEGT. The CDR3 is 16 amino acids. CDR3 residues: CAGSSRLAGGLNEQFF. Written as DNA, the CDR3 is TGTGCCGGCAGTTCAAGACTAGCGGGAGGACTCAATGAGCAGTTCTTC.

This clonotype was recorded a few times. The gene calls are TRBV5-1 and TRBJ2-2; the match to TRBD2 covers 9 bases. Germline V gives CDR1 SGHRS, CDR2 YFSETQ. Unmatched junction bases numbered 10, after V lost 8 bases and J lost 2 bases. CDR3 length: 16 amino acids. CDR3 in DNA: TGCGCCAGTCGTCCGGGACTAGCTCTTAACACCGGGGAGCTGTTTTTT. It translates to CASRPGLALNTGELFF.